Below are 9 T cell receptor beta chains sequenced from a single sample in a study of CD8+ T cells in alopecia areata. As for treatment: oral pan-JAK inhibitor, 5-10 mg twice daily. Investigators isolated RNA and reverse transcribed it into cDNA to act as the sequencing template. Sequenced by immunoSEQ multiplex PCR; TCRdb stores in-frame clones only, minus some. The sample has about 200,000 clones, less than 45% seen once. Sequencing used CD4+ T cells sorted from blood, obtained between weeks 30 and 35, from a patient treated with tofacitinib. These receptors originate from a human donor with alopecia areata.

The chain combines TRBV6-5 with TRBJ1-3; TRBD1 aligns across 8 bases. The CDR3 length is 16 residues. With 4 bases clipped from V and 3 bases from J, the junction kept 8 bases outside the gene matches. CDR1 MNHEY and CDR2 SVGAGI come from the germline V gene. The CDR3 here is CASSSNYRGFGNTIYF. The CDR3 DNA sequence: TGTGCCAGCAGTTCGAACTACAGGGGGTTTGGAAACACCATATATTTT.

The chain is built from TRBV29-1 and TRBJ2-2; 10 bases map to TRBD2. The germline gives CDR1 SQVTM, CDR2 ANQGSEA. Trimming removed 3 bases from V and 6 bases from J; junction bases left unmatched: 13. CDR3 size: 17 residues. The CDR3 nucleotides read TGCAGCGTTGATGAGGCTAGCGGGGGCCAGGTCCCCGGGGAGCTGTTTTTT. Protein: CSVDEASGGQVPGELFF.

In its sample, this clone was seen a few times. CDR3 in amino acids: CASGLAGVRNEQFF. The CDR3 nucleotides are TGTGCCAGCGGACTAGCGGGAGTTAGGAATGAGCAGTTCTTC. This rearrangement joins TRBV6-5 to TRBJ2-1; 13 bases are a match to TRBD2. Germline values: CDR1 MNHEY, CDR2 SVGAGI. Trimming took 8 bases from V and 7 from J; bases not matched to a gene: 5. The CDR3 sequence is 14 residues long.

This clone has only a few counts. This rearrangement joins TRBV15 to TRBJ2-2; TRBD1 aligns across 9 bases. V gave up 4 bases and J gave up 7 bases; unmatched junction bases: 4. CDR3 length equals 14 residues. Per germline, CDR1 LNHNV and CDR2 YYDKDF (reference sequence). DNA for the CDR3: TGTGCCACCAGCACCAGACAGGGGGGCGGGGAGCTGTTTTTT. Translation: CATSTRQGGGELFF.

The chain combines TRBV6-1 with TRBJ1-1; TRBD1 is a possible D gene (5 bases). Trimming pared 4 bases from V and 9 bases from J, leaving 15 bases between. Looked up from germline, CDR1 is MNHNS and CDR2 is SASEGT. This CDR3 contains 13 residues. In DNA, the CDR3 is TGTGCCAGCAGTGTACAGCAGGGTGCCCAAGCTTTCTTT. This codes for CASSVQQGAQAFF.

The chain is built from TRBV5-1 and TRBJ2-5, with D unclear. Germline loops: CDR1 SGHRS, CDR2 YFSETQ. The V end was cut by 5 bases, the J end by 5 bases, with 19 bases between. This CDR3 is 15 amino acids long. This CDR3 reads CASRSDVTVEETQYF. The CDR3 DNA reads as TGCGCCAGCAGATCGGACGTCACGGTTGAGGAGACCCAGTACTTC.

The chain combines TRBV5-4 with TRBJ2-3; 10 bases match TRBD2. The germline V gene has CDR1 SGHNT and CDR2 YYREEE (reference sequence). This CDR3 is built from 17 residues. The ends lost 5 bases at V and 4 bases at J; junction bases unmatched: 13. CDR3 sequence (DNA): TGTGCCAGCAGGTCTTCGTCTAGCGGGAGACGGGCAGATACGCAGTATTTT. Amino acids: CASRSSSSGRRADTQYF.

The chain couples TRBV30 to TRBJ2-5; D might be TRBD1 (6 bases). The DNA end is more similar to TRBJ2-7, so the J call may be wrong. The CDR3 is 14 amino acids. Germline V gives CDR1 GTSNPN, CDR2 SVGIG (reference sequence). The DNA of the CDR3 is TGTGCCTGGGGACCCGGGACACGGACCTACGAGCAGTACTTC. Residues: CAWGPGTRTYEQYF.

The rearrangement links TRBV5-1 to TRBJ1-1; TRBD1 matches 9 bases. With 5 bases clipped from V and 4 bases from J, the junction kept 15 bases outside the gene matches. Germline V gene sequence: CDR1 SGHRS, CDR2 YFSETQ. The CDR3 covers 17 residues. The DNA for the CDR3 is TGCGCCAGCAGACCTCGTCCCGGGACAGGGAGGGGCACTGAAGCTTTCTTT. It is translated as CASRPRPGTGRGTEAFF.